This section outlines one T cell receptor (beta chain) sequence together with its context. The target antigen is unknown. The CDR3 runs 15 residues. Triplicate sorting captured a few hundred thousand cells each from every CD8+ T cell subset. This specimen belongs to a study of CXCR3-negative and CXCR3-positive naive CD8 T cells. The study, taken as a whole, reports: In both naive subsets diversity was comparably high, whereas memory CD8+ cells showed much lower diversity. Surface CD5 was comparable between naive subsets; TCR strength was inferred from TRB CDR3 properties.

UMI-labeled 5' RACE yielded the TRB cDNA libraries. TCRdb reanalyzed the 5' RACE reads, giving one entry per CDR3 protein sequence and no DNA. The sample table includes under 25,000 distinct CDR3 sequences. The sequencing input was memory CD8+ T cells from blood. The chain joins TRBV12-3 or TRBV12-4 to TRBJ2-7. The sequence derives from a human donor in good health. Some clones in this sample may be carry-over from other donors' samples. The CDR3 region is CASSLSGDGSYEQYF.